The present TCR beta chain was sequenced within a study of T-cell reconstitution after alpha-beta-depleted transplantation in children. This clonotype turned up a few times. Molecular barcoding with unique molecular identifiers was used for the TCRbeta library. TCRdb redid the calling of the PCR reads with MiXCR, one entry per CDR3 protein. The table shows approximately 490,000 distinct CDR3 sequences, with 9.5% to 15% occurring only once. The CDR3 is 16 residues long. CDR1 and CDR2 (germline): SGHNT, YENEEA. V was pared by 5 bases and J by 5 bases, with 12 bases of the junction left unmatched. The sequencing here drew on PBMCs from the stem cell graft donor, taken from the stem cell graft. The J gene is TRBJ2-1, the V gene TRBV11-3, with 7 bases that match TRBD2. This clonotype originated in a human donor who donated a stem cell graft to a child with combined immunodeficiency. In nucleotides, the CDR3 is TGTGCCAGCAGCGGAAGTCCCGGGCTAGCGGACAATGAGCAGTTCTTC. This encodes CASSGSPGLADNEQFF.